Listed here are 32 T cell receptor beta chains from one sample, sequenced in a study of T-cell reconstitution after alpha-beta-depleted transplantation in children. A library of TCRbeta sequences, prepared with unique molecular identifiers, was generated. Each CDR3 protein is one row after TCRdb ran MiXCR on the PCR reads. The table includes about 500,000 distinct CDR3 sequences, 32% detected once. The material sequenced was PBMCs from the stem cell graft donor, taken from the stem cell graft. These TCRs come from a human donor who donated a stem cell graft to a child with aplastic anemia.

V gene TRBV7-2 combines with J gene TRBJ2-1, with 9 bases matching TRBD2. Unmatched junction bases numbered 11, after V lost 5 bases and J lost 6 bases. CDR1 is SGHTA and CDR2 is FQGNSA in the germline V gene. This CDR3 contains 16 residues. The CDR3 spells CASSRAGAGGRNEQFF. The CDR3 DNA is TGTGCCAGCAGCCGCGCTGGAGCGGGAGGTCGCAATGAGCAGTTCTTC.

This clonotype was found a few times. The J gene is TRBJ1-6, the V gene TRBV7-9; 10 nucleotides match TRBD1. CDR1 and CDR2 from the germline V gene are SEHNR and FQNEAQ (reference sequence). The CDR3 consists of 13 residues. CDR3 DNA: TGTGCGGAGGGACAGGGGAATAATTCACCCCTCCACTTT. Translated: CAEGQGNNSPLHF. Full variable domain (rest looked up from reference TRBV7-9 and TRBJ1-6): DTGVSQNPRHKITKRGQNVTFRCDPISEHNRLYWYRQTLGQGPEFLTYFQNEAQLEKSRLLSDRFSAERPKGSFSTLEIQRTEQGDSAMYLCAEGQGNNSPLHFGNGTRLTVT.

The CDR3 spells CASRPTVYNEQFF. The CDR3 nucleotides read TGTGCCAGCAGGCCGACGGTTTACAATGAGCAGTTCTTC. The genes are TRBV12-3 or TRBV12-4 and TRBJ2-1; D unclear. CDR3 size: 13 residues. The V gene lost 6 bases and the J gene lost 4 bases, with 10 bases spanning the gap.

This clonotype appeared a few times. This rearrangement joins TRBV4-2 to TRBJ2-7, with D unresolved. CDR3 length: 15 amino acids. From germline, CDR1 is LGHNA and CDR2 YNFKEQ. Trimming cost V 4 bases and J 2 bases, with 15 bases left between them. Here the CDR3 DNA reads TGTGCCAGCAGCCCCCCGACGGGTTCCCCCTACGAGCAGTACTTC. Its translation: CASSPPTGSPYEQYF.

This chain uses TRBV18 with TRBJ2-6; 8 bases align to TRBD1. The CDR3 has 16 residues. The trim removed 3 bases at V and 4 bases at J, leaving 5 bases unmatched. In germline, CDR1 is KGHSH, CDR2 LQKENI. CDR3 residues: CASSPNRGSGANVLTF. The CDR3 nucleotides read TGTGCCAGCTCACCGAACAGGGGGTCCGGGGCCAACGTCCTGACTTTC. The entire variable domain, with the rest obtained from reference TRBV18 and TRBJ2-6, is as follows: NAGVMQNPRHLVRRRGQEARLRCSPMKGHSHVYWYRQLPEEGLKFMVYLQKENIIDESGMPKERFSAEFPKEGPSILRIQQVVRGDSAAYFCASSPNRGSGANVLTFGAGSRLTVL.

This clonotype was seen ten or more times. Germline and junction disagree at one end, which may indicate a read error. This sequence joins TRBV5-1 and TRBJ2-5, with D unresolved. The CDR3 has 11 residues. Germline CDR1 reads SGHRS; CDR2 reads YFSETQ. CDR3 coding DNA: TGTGCCAGCAGCTTCCAAGAGACCCAGTACTTC. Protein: CASSFQETQYF.

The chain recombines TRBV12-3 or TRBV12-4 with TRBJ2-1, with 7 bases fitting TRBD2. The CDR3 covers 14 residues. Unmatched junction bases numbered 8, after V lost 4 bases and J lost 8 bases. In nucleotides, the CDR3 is TGTGCCAGCAGTTACTGGGGGGGTGAGGATGAGCAGTTCTTC. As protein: CASSYWGGEDEQFF.

The CDR3 region is CASSQDGPRTGMNEQFF. The CDR3 DNA sequence: TGTGCCAGCAGCCAAGATGGACCTAGGACAGGGATGAATGAGCAGTTCTTC. The chain combines TRBV4-2 with TRBJ2-1; 8 nucleotides line up with TRBD1. CDR3 length: 17 residues. V shed 0 bases and J 7 bases; nucleotides not matched to a gene: 11. Germline V gene data show CDR1 as LGHNA and CDR2 as YNFKEQ.

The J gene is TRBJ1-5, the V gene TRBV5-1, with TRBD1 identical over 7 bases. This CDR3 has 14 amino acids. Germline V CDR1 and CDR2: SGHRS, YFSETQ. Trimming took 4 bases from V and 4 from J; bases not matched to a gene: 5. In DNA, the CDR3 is TGCGCCAGCAGCCCCGGGACAGAGAATCAGCCCCAGCATTTT. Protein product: CASSPGTENQPQHF.

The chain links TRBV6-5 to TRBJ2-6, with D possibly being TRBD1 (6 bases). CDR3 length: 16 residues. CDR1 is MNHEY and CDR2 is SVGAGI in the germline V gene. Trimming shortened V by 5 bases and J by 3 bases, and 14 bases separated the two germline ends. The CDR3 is CASSVLGAHGANVLTF. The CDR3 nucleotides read TGTGCCAGCAGTGTACTGGGGGCGCATGGGGCCAACGTCCTGACTTTC.

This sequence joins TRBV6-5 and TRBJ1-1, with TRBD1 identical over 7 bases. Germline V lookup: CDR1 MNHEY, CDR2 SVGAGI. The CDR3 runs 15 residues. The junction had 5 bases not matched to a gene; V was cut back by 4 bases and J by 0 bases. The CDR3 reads CASSLGDSMNTEAFF. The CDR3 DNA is TGTGCCAGCAGTTTAGGGGACAGCATGAACACTGAAGCTTTCTTT.

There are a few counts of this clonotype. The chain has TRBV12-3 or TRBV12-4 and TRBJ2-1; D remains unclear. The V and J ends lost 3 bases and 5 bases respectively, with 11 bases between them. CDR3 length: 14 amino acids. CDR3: CASSFFARDNEQFF. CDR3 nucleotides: TGTGCCAGCAGTTTTTTCGCTAGAGACAATGAGCAGTTCTTC.

The CDR3 nucleotides read TGTGCCAGCAGCGACACATCAGATACGCAGTATTTT. Protein product: CASSDTSDTQYF. The chain uses TRBV6-5 and TRBJ2-3; D is unresolved. CDR1 and CDR2 (germline): MNHEY, SVGAGI. CDR3 length: 12 residues. Deletions cut 6 bases from V and 4 bases from J, with 8 bases between.

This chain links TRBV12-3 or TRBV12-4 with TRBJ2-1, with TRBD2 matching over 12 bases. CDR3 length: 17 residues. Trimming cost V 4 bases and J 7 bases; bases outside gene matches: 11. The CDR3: CASSSYLTSGRTNEQFF. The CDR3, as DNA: TGTGCCAGCAGTTCATACCTCACTAGCGGGAGGACAAATGAGCAGTTCTTC.

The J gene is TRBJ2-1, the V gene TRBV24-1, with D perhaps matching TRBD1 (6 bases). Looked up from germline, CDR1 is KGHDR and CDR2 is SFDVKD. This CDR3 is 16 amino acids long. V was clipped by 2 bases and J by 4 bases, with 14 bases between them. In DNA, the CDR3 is TGTGCCACCAGTGATTCAAGGCAGGGGTTGTACAATGAGCAGTTCTTC. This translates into CATSDSRQGLYNEQFF.

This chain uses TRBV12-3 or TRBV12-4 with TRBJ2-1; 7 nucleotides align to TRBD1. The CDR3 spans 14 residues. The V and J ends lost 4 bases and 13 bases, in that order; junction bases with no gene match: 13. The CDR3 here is CASSWTGTVPVQFF. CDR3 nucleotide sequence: TGTGCCAGCAGTTGGACCGGGACAGTTCCCGTCCAGTTCTTC.

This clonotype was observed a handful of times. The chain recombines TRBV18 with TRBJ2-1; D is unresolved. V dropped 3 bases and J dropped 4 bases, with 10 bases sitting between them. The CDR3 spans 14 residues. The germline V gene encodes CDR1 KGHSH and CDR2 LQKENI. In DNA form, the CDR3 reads TGTGCCAGCTCACCGGAGACTGGGTACAATGAGCAGTTCTTC. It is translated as CASSPETGYNEQFF.

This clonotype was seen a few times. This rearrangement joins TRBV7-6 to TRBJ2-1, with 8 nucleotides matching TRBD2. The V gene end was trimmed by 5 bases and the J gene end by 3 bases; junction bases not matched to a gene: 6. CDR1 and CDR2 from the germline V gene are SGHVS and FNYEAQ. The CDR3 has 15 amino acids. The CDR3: CASSPFSGNYNEQFF. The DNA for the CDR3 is TGTGCCAGCAGCCCATTTAGCGGGAACTACAATGAGCAGTTCTTC.

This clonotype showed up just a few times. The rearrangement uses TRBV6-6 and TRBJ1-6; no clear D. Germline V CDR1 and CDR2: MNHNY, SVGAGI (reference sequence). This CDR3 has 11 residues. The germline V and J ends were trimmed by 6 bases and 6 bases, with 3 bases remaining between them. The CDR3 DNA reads TGTGCCAGCAGCATTAATTCACCCCTCCACTTT. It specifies CASSINSPLHF.

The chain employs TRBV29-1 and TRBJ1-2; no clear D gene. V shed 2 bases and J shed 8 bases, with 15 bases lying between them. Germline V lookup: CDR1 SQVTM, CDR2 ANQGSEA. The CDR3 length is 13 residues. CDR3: CSVEFATDRGYTF. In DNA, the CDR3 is TGCAGCGTTGAATTTGCGACCGATCGGGGCTACACCTTC.

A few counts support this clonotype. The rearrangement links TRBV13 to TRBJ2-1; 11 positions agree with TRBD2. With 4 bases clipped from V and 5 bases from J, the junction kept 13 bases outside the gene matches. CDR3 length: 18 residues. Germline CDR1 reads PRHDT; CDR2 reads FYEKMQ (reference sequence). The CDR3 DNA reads TGTGCCAGCAGCTCTCTACCAAAGACTAGCGGGACGGACAATGAGCAGTTCTTC. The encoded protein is CASSSLPKTSGTDNEQFF.

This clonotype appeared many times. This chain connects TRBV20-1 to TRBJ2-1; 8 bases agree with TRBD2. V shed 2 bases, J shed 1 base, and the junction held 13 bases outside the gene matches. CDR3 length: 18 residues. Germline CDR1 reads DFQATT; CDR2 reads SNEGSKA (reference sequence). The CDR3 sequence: CSARSGGGLGLSYNEQFF. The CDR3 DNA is TGCAGTGCTAGATCGGGCGGGGGACTAGGGTTATCCTACAATGAGCAGTTCTTC.

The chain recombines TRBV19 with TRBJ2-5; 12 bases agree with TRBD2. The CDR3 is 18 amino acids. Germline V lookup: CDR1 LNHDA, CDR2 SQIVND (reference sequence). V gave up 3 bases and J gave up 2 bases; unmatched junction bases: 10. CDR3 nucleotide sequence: TGTGCCAGTAGTATTAAACTAGCGGGAGGATCCCTTCAAGAGACCCAGTACTTC. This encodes CASSIKLAGGSLQETQYF.

The CDR3 is CSAPGLVGEERDEQFF. The CDR3 nucleotides are TGCAGTGCTCCCGGACTAGTGGGAGAGGAGAGGGATGAGCAGTTCTTC. This chain links TRBV20-1 with TRBJ2-1; 7 nucleotides match TRBD2. Trimming cost V 5 bases and J 8 bases; bases outside gene matches: 18. The CDR3 has 16 residues. CDR1 DFQATT and CDR2 SNEGSKA come from the germline V gene (reference sequence).

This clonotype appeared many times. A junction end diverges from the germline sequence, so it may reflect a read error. This chain's CDR3 is CASSQGGSSYNEQFF. CDR3 nucleotides: TGTGCCAGCAGCCAGGGGGGAAGCTCCTACAATGAGCAGTTCTTC. The chain has TRBV4-3 and TRBJ2-1; D is perhaps TRBD1 (7 bases). Germline V gene lookup returns CDR1 LGHNA and CDR2 YSLEER. This CDR3 has 15 residues.

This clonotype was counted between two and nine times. CDR3 bases: TGTGCCAGCAGCTTAAGATCGGAGAATGAGCAGTTCTTC. Encoded protein: CASSLRSENEQFF. The J gene is TRBJ2-1, the V gene TRBV7-9, with unresolved D. Trimming left V 2 bases short and J 7 bases short, with 9 bases between. The CDR3 length is 13 residues. Germline CDR1 and CDR2: SEHNR and FQNEAQ (reference sequence).

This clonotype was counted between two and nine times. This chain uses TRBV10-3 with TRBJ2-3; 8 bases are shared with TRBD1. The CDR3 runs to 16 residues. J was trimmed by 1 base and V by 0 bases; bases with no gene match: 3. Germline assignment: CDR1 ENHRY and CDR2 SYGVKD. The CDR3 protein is CAISESTGVRTDTQYF. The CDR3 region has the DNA TGTGCCATCAGTGAGTCGACAGGGGTGCGCACAGATACGCAGTATTTT.

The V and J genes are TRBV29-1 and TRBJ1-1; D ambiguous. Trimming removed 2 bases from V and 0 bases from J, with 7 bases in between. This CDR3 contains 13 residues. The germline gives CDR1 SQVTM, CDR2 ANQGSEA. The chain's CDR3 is CSVERSLNTEAFF. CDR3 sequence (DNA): TGCAGCGTTGAAAGGAGCTTGAACACTGAAGCTTTCTTT.

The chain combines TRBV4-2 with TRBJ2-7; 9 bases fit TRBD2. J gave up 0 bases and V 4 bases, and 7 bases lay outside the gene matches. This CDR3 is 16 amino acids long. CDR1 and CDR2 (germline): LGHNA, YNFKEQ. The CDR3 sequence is CASSPAGGIRSYEQYV. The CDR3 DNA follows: TGTGCCAGCAGCCCGGCGGGGGGGATCCGCTCCTACGAGCAGTACGTC.

CDR3 nucleotides: TGTGCCAGCAGCCCCGGTCCTCAGGACGAGCAGTACGTC. As protein: CASSPGPQDEQYV. The rearrangement links TRBV27 to TRBJ2-7, with D uncertain. The V gene's germline CDR1 is MNHEY and CDR2 SMNVEV (reference sequence). The ends were cut back, 6 bases at V and 5 bases at J, with 14 bases in the middle. The CDR3 totals 13 residues.

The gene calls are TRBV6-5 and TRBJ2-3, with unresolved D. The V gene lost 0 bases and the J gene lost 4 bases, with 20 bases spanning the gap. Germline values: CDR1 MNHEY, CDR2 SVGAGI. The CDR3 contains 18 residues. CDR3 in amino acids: CASSYSSAALQGADTQYF. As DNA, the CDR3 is TGTGCCAGCAGTTACTCATCGGCTGCTCTACAAGGAGCAGATACGCAGTATTTT.

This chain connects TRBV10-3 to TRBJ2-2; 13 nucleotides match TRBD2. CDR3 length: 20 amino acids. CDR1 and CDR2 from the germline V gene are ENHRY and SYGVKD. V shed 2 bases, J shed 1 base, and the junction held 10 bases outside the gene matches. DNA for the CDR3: TGTGCCATCAGTGAGGTTCCGGGACTAGCGGGAAGAAAGAACACCGGGGAGCTGTTTTTT. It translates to CAISEVPGLAGRKNTGELFF.